This T cell receptor beta chain was documented in a study of T cell responses to AZD1222 COVID-19 vaccine. Libraries were prepared by immunoSEQ multiplex PCR; TCRdb keeps only in-frame clonotypes and omits some of them. The data hold 45,000 to 70,000 clones, with approximately 84% observed a single time. The count of this clone is one. The CDR3 extends over 13 amino acids. From germline, CDR1 is SGHRS and CDR2 YFSETQ. Trimming pared 2 bases from V and 1 base from J, leaving 7 bases between. V and J are TRBV5-1 and TRBJ2-7, with D possibly TRBD2 on 5 matching bases. This TCR was sampled from an adult in good health. The material was peripheral blood, obtained on day 0 of AZD1222 vaccination. The CDR3 nucleotides are TGCGCCAGCAGCTTTGGACTTTCCTACGAGCAGTACTTC. Protein product: CASSFGLSYEQYF.